This T cell receptor beta chain stems from a study of cytomegalovirus exposure and HLA in healthy donors. The study's findings and limits: Immune exposure data for these donors was limited to CMV serostatus. Apparent HLA restriction characterized most CMV-associated TCR beta chains in a later analysis.

Trimming stripped 2 bases from V and 7 bases from J, with 15 bases between. This CDR3 spans 16 amino acids. The germline V gene has CDR1 SGHTA and CDR2 FQGTGA. Primers: 60 Vbeta forward and 13 Jbeta reverse. Some clones are missing from TCRdb's copy, which holds only in-frame ones; the method was immunoSEQ multiplex PCR. The sample contains about 130,000 clones, roughly 80% of which appear only once. In the case of this clone: Its antigen is still unknown.

The sequence was collected from a woman between 40 and 50 years old in good health and CMV-seropositive. The chain combines TRBV7-3 with TRBJ1-6, with D unclear. What was sequenced was PBMCs. DNA of the CDR3: TGTGCCAGCAGCTTAGGGCCACTAGCAGAAAATTCACCCCTCCACTTT. This translates into CASSLGPLAENSPLHF. The variable domain in full, completed from reference TRBV7-3 and TRBJ1-6, reads GAGVSQTPSNKVTEKGKYVELRCDPISGHTALYWYRQSLGQGPEFLIYFQGTGAADDSGLPNDRFFAVRPEGSVSTLKIQRTERGDSAVYLCASSLGPLAENSPLHFGNGTRLTVT.